This T cell receptor beta chain stems from a study of blood T cell repertoires in COVID-19 (dated by TCRdb to 2019 to 2021). Turning to the overall study: Collaborator samples came from the United States, Italy and Spain and covered acute and convalescent phases of COVID-19. Sample metadata almost always included a de-identified subject ID, COVID-19 status, age in years and sex. Deeply sampled blood TCRbeta repertoires from subjects exposed to, actively infected with, or recovered from COVID-19 were included in the dataset. The material from the prospective study consisted of cDNA or gDNA derived from T cells, B-cell-depleted T cells, or PBMCs. HLA class I and class II types, where available, came from metadata supplied by the sample provider rather than from assay-based typing. The repertoires were made available in a free public database intended to serve as a resource for research on the immune response to SARS-CoV-2. The samples were drawn from the first 160 participants of the ongoing ImmuneRACE study and from some 1,300 subjects provided by 6 global collaborators. Broader findings and caveats from the paper: How much clinical and demographic metadata was included differed by source and by participant, and the metadata was provided uncurated.

V ends up 7 bases short and J 2 bases short, with an unmatched junction base count of 10. Based on the germline V gene (reference sequence), the CDR1 and CDR2 sequences are LNHDA and SQIVND. Spanning cysteine to phenylalanine, the CDR3 consists of 16 amino acids. The sequence is cut down to CDR3 DNA, 48 bases in frame from base 1. Turning to this clone: What this receptor recognizes is not known. No base-level quality is on record; no much larger clone is a single base apart.

TCRbeta CDR3 regions were amplified from genomic DNA by means of the immunoSEQ Assay, a bias-controlled multiplex PCR. Concerning the study's data processing: The number of nucleated cells in each sample was estimated from the amplification of reference gene primers within the assay. To quantify the absolute abundance of each unique TCRbeta CDR3 rearrangement, sequence reads were collapsed and filtered. For each sample, productive Simpson clonality was calculated as the square root of Simpson's diversity index across productive rearrangements. In TCRdb, the immuneACCESS table is reduced to in-frame sequences with V and J assigned. These tables do not hold every clone; where another copy was compared, an unresolved V gene accounts for under half, and the others remain unexplained. That table supplies the V and J calls and clone size; D and trimming were determined from the DNA. Here the sample has some 150,000 clones; roughly four fifths occur a single time. 1.6% of the sample is held by the ten biggest clonotypes.

Whole blood was collected in K2EDTA tubes by collaborating institutions according to the institutions' own protocols. For TCRbeta analysis, collaborator samples were shipped as frozen whole blood, as isolated PBMCs, or as DNA extracted from either sample type. The receptor was derived from a human donor in a cohort sampled during active COVID-19. In this chain, TRBV19 is recombined with TRBJ2-7; 11 bases in the junction line up with TRBD2. The sequencing input was peripheral blood. The bases read TGTGCCAGTAAACCCGGGCTAGCGGGAGGAGCCTACGAGCAGTACTTC. Translated, this is CASKPGLAGGAYEQYF.